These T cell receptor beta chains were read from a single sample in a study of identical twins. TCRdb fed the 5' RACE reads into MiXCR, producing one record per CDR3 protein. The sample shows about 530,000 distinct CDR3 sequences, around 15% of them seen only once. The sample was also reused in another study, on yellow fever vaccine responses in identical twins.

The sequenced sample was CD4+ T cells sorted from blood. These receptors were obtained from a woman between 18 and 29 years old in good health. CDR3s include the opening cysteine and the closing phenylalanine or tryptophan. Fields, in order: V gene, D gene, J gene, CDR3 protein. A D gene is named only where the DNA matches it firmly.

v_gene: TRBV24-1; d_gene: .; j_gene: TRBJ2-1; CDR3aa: CATSDYRDEQFF
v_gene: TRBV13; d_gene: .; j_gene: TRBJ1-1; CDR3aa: CASSLVVGIPAEAFF
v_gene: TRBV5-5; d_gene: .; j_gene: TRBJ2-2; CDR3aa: CASSKEPGPNTGELFF
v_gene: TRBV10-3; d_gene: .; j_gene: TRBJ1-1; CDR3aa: CAIAAMNTEAFF
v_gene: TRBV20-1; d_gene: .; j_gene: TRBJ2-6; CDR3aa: CSAPHRENGSGANVLTF
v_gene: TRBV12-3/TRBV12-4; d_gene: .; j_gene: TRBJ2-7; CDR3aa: CASTPGLGYEQYF
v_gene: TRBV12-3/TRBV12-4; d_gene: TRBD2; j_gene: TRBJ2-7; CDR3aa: CASRLTSGRSYEQYF
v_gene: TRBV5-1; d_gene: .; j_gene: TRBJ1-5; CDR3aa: CASSLTGAAQPQHF
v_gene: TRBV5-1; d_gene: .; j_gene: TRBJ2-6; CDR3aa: CASSLSGYGANVLTF
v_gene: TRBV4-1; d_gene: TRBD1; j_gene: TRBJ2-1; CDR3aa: CASSQNLRDRTYNEQFF
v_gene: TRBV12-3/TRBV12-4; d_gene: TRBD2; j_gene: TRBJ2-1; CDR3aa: CASSFAAGRDPNYNEQFF
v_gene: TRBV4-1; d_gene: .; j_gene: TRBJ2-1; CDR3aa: CASSQGDGRSSYNEQFF
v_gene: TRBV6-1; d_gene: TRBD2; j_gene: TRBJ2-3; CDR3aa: CASRVGGRIADTQYF
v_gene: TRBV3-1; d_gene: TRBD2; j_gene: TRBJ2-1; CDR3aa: CASCPSGTSGNEQFF
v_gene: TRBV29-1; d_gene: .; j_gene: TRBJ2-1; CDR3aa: CSVEPTEGSSYNEQFF
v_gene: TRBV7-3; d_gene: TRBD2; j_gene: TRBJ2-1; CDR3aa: CASSSGLAGAPYNEQFF
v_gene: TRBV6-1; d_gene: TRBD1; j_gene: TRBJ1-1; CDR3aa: CASSEVTGGKNTEAFF
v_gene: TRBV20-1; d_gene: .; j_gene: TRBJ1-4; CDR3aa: CSARARTESNEKLFF
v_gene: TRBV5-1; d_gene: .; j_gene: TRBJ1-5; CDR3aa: CASSLVGGLDQPQHF
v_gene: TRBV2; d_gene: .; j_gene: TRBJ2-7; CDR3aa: CASQKEQGLASKEQYF
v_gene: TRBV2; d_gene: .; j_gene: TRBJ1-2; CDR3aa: CASSDGTVYGYTF
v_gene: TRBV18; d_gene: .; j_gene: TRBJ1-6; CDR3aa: CASSQYGGQDSPLHF
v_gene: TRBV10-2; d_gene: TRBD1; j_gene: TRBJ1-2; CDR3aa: CASRGIGTGHNGYTF
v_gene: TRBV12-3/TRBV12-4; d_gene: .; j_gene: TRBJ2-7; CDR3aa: CASGRLYEQYF
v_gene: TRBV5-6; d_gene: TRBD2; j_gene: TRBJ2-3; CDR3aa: CASSLLAGGWDTQYF
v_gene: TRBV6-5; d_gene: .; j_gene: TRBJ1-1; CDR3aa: CASSSPGTEAFF
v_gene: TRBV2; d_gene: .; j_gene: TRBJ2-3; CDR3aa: CASSVLRGATDTQYF
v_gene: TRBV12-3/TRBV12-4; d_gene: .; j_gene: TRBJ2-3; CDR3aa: CASSLSRGTDTQYF
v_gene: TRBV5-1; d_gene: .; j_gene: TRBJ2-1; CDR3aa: CASSLARAGNLNEQFF
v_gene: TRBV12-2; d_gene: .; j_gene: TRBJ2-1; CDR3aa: CASRLGKRGPNEQFF
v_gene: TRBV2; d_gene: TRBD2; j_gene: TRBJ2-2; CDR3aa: CASSEALRLAGNTGELFF
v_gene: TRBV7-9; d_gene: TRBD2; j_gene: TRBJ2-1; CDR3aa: CASSLDRVAGFDEQFF
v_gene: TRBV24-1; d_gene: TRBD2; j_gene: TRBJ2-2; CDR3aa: CATSDRLAGVSGELFF
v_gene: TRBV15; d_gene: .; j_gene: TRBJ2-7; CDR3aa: CATSRDPMATYEQYF
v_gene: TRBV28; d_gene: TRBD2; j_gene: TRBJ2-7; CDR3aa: CASSLGLALLYF
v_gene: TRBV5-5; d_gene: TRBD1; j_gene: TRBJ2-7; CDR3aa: CASSTNFGTAPYEQYF
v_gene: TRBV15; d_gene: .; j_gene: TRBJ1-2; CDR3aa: CATSPPIRFYGYTF
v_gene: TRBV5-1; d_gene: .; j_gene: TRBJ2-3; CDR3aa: CASIKQGPGDTQYF
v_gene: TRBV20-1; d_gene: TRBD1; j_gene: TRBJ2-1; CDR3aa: CSSGTGFYNEQFF
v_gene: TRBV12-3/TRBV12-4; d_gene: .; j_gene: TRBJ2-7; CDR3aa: CASSLLGPLSYEQYF
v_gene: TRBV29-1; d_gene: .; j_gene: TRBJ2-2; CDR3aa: CSVSSLGNTGELFF
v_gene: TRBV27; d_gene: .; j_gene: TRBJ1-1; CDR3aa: CASRPFGRGVTEAFF
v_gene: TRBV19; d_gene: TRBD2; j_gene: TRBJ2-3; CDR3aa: CASSSGLAGGHPSTDTQYF
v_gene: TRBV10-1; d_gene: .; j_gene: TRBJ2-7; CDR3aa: CASSEGSATYEQYF
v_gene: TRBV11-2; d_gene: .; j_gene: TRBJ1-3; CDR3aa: CASSEDSSGNTIYF
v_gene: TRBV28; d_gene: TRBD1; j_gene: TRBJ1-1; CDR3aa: CASSLPTGGLAEAFF
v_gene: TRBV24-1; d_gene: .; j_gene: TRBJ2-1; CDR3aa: CATSDSDSRFPGNEQFF
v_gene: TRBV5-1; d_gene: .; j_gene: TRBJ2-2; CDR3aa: CASSLASLSNTGELFF
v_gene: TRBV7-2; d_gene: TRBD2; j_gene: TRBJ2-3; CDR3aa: CASSLQGSGSTHTQYF
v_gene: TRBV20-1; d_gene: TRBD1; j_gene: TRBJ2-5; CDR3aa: CSARDMRQGQETQYF
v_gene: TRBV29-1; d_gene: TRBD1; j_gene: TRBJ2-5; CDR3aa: CSVQQGETQYF
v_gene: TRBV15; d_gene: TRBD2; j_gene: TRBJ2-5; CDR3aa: CATSRDQRGIQETQYF
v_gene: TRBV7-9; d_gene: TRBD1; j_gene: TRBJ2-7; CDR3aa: CASSPMDGTGWEQYF
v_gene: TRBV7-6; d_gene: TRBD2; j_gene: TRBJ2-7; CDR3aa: CASSSLAGVAYEQYF
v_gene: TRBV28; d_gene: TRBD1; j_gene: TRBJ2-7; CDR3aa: CASTLTGGYEQYF
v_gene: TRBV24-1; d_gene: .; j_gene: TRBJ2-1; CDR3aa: CATSDVASQTYNEQFF
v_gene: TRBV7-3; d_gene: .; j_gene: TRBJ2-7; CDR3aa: CASSRYGGDTYEQYF
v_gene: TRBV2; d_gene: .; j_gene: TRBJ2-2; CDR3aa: CASKSWSTGELFF
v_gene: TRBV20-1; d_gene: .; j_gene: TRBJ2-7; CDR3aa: CSARVGGTSSYEQYF
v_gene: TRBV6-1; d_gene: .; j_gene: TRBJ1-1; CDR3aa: CASRIQGVGTEAFF